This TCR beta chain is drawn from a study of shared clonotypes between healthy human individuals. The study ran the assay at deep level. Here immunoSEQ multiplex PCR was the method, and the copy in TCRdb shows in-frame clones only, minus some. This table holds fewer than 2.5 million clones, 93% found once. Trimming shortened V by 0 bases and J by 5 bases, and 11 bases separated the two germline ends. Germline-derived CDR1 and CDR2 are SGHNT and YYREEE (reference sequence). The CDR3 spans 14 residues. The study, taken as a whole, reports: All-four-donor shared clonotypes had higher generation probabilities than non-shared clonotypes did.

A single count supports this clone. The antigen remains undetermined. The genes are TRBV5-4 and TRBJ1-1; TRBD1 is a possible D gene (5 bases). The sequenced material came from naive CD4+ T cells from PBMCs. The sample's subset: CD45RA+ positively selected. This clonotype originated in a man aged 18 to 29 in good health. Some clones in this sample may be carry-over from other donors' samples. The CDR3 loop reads CASSLDGQGTEAFF. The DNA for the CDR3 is TGTGCCAGCAGCTTGGATGGTCAGGGAACTGAAGCTTTCTTT.